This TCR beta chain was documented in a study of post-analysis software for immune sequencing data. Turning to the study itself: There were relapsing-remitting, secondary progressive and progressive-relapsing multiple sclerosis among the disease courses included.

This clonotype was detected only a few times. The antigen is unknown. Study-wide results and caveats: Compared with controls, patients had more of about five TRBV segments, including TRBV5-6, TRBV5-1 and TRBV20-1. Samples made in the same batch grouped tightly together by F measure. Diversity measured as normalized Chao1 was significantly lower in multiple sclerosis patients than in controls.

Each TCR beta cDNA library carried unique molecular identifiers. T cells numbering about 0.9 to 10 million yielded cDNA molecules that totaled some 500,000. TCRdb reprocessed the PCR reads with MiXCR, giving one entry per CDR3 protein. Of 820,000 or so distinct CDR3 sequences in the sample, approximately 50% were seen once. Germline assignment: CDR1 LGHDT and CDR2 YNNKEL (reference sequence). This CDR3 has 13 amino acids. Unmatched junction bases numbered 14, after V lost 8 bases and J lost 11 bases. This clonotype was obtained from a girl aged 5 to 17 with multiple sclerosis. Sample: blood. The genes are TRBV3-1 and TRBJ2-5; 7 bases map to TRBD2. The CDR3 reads CASLSVSGTEQYF. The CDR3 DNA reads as TGTGCCAGCCTATCGGTAAGCGGGACTGAGCAGTACTTC.